The T cell receptor beta chain described here comes from a study of shared clonotypes between healthy human individuals. This clone has a handful of counts. Profiling relied on immunoSEQ multiplex PCR, and the TCRdb table lists in-frame clones only, not all of them. The sample yields about 1 million clones, 60% to 80% seen once. Germline V gene sequence: CDR1 GTSNPN, CDR2 SVGIG (reference sequence). V was clipped by 4 bases and J by 4 bases, with 13 bases between them. The CDR3 covers 13 residues. The receptor was isolated from a man aged 18 to 30 in good health. The sequenced sample consisted of memory CD4+ T cells sorted from blood. Indicated subset: CD45RA-negative fraction. The chain combines TRBV30 with TRBJ1-1; D may be TRBD1 (5 bases). The CDR3 sequence is CAWIWDGGTEAFF. For the CDR3, the DNA is TGTGCCTGGATCTGGGACGGAGGCACTGAAGCTTTCTTT.